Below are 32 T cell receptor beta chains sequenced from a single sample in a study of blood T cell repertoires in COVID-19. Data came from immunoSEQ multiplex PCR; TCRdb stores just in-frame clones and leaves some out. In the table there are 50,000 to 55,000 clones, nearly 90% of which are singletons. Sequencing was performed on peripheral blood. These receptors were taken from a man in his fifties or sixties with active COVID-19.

The CDR3 nucleotides read TGTGCCAGCAGCAAAAGCGCCCCTAGCTCCTACAATGAGCAGTTCTTC. Its protein product is CASSKSAPSSYNEQFF. V and J are TRBV21-1 and TRBJ2-1; the table names TRBD2, a call not compared with the DNA. TRBV21-1 is described as a pseudogene. CDR3 length equals 16 residues.

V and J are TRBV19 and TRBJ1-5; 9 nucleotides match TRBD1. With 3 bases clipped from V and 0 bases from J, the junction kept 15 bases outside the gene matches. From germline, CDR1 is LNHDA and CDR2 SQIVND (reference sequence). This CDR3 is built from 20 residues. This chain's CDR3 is CASSILRPGTGSYSNQPQHF. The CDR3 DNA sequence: TGTGCCAGTAGTATCCTACGGCCCGGGACAGGGTCTTATAGCAATCAGCCCCAGCATTTT. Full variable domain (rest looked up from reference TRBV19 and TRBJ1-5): DGGITQSPKYLFRKEGQNVTLSCEQNLNHDAMYWYRQDPGQGLRLIYYSQIVNDFQKGDIAEGYSVSREKKESFPLTVTSAQKNPTAFYLCASSILRPGTGSYSNQPQHFGDGTRLSIL.

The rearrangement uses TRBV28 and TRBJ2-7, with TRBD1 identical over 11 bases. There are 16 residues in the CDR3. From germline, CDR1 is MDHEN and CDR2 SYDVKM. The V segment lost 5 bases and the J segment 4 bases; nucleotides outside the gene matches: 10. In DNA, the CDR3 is TGTGCCAGCAGTATATTCGGGACAGGGGGTGATTACGAGCAGTACTTC. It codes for CASSIFGTGGDYEQYF.

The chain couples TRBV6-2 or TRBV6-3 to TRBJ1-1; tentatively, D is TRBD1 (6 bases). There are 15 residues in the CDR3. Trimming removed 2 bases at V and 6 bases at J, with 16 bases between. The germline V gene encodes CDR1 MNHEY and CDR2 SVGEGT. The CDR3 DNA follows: TGTGCCAGCAGTTACGTGACAGGCCTGAGGTCTGAAGCTTTCTTT. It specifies CASSYVTGLRSEAFF.

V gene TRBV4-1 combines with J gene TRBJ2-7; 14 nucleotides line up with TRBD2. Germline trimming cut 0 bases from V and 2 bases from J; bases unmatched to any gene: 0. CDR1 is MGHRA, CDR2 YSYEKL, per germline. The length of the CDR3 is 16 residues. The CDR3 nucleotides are TGCGCCAGCAGCCAAGAGGGACTAGCGGGAGCCTACGAGCAGTACTTC. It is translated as CASSQEGLAGAYEQYF.

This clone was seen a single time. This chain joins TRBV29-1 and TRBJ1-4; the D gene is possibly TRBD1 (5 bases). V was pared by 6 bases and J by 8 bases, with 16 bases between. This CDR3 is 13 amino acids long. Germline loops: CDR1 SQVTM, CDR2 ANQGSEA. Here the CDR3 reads CSVEGTGTEKLFF. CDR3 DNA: TGCAGCGTGGAGGGGACCGGGACGGAAAAACTGTTTTTT. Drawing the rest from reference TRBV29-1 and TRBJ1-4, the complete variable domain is SAVISQKPSRDICQRGTSLTIQCQVDSQVTMMFWYRQQPGQSLTLIATANQGSEATYESGFVIDKFPISRPNLTFSTLTVSNMSPEDSSIYLCSVEGTGTEKLFFGSGTQLSVL.

CDR3 DNA sequence: TGTGCCAGCAGTTCCTGGACAGGGGACACTGAAGCTTTCTTT. Encoded protein: CASSSWTGDTEAFF. This rearrangement joins TRBV28 to TRBJ1-1, with 9 bases fitting TRBD1. There are 14 residues in the CDR3. The trim removed 4 bases at V and 3 bases at J, leaving 3 bases unmatched. Germline CDR1 reads MDHEN; CDR2 reads SYDVKM.

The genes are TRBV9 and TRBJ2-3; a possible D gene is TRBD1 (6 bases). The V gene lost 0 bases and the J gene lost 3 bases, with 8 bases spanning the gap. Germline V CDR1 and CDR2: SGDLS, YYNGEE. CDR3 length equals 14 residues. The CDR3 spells CASSVGRGTDTQYF. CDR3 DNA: TGTGCCAGCAGCGTAGGCAGGGGTACAGATACGCAGTATTTT.

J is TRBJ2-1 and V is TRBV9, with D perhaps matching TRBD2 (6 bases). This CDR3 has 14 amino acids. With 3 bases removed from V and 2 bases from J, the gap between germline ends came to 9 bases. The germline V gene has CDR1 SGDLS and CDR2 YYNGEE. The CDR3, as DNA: TGTGCCAGCAGCGGCTCGGGAGCCTACAATGAGCAGTTCTTC. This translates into CASSGSGAYNEQFF.

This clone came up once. The CDR3 protein is CAGRDRASGYTF. In nucleotides, the CDR3 is TGTGCCGGACGGGACAGGGCCTCTGGCTACACCTTC. The rearrangement joins TRBV2 to TRBJ1-2, with 9 bases fitting TRBD1. Trimming removed 11 bases from V and 7 bases from J; junction bases left unmatched: 8. CDR1 is SNHLY and CDR2 is FYNNEI in the germline V gene. The CDR3 covers 12 residues.

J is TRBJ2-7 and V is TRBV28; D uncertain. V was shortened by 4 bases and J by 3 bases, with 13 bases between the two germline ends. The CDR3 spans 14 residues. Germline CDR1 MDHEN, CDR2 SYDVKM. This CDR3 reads CASSSSPTLYEQYF. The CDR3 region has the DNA TGTGCCAGCAGTTCCTCCCCCACTCTCTACGAGCAGTACTTC.

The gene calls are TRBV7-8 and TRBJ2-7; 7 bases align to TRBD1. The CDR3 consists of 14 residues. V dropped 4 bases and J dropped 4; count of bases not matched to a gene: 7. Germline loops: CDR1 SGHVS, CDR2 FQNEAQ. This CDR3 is CASSSTGATYEQYF. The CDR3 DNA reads TGTGCCAGCAGCTCCACAGGGGCCACTTACGAGCAGTACTTC. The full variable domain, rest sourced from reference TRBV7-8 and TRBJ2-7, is GAGVSQSPRYKVAKRGQDVALRCDPISGHVSLFWYQQALGQGPEFLTYFQNEAQLDKSGLPSDRFFAERPEGSVSTLKIQRTQQEDSAVYLCASSSTGATYEQYFGPGTRLTVT.

The CDR3 is CASSLAFGPQHF. CDR3 in DNA: TGTGCCAGTAGTCTGGCCTTTGGGCCCCAGCATTTT. This chain links TRBV19 with TRBJ1-5; D is ambiguous. The germline gives CDR1 LNHDA, CDR2 SQIVND (reference sequence). The germline V and J ends were trimmed by 5 bases and 9 bases, with 11 bases remaining between them. The CDR3 spans 12 residues.

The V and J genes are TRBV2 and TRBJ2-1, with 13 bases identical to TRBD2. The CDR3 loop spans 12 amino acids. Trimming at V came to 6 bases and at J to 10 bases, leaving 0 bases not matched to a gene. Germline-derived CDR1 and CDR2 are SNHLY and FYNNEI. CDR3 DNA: TGTGCCAGCAGGGGACTAGCGGGGGAGCAGTTCTTC. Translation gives CASRGLAGEQFF.

The CDR3 protein is CASSLDRARELAFF. In nucleotides, the CDR3 is TGCGCCAGCAGCTTAGACAGGGCTAGAGAATTGGCTTTCTTT. This chain connects TRBV5-1 to TRBJ1-1; 7 bases map to TRBD1. With V trimmed by 2 bases and J by 11 bases, 12 bases remained unmatched. Germline lookup yields CDR1 SGHRS and CDR2 YFSETQ. CDR3 size: 14 residues.

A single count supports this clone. The CDR3 loop is CASSIGQGVPLQETQYF. Here the CDR3 DNA reads TGTGCCAGTAGTATAGGCCAGGGCGTACCACTACAAGAGACCCAGTACTTC. The V gene is TRBV19, the J gene TRBJ2-5, with D tentatively TRBD1 (5 bases). This CDR3 is built from 17 residues. V dropped 1 base and J dropped 2 bases, with 17 bases sitting between them. Per germline, CDR1 LNHDA and CDR2 SQIVND (reference sequence).

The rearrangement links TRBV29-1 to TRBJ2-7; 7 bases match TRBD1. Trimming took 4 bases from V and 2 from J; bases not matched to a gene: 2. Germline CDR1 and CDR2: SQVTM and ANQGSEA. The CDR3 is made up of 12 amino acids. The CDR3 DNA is TGCAGCGTTGCCGACAGGGCCTACGAGCAGTACTTC. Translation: CSVADRAYEQYF.

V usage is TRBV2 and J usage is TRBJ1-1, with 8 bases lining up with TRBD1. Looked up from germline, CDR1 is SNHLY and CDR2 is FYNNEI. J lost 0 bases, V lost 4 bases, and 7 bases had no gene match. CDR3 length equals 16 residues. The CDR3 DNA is TGTGCCAGCAGTGCAAGGTCAGGGGGCGTGAACACTGAAGCTTTCTTT. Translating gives CASSARSGGVNTEAFF.

In DNA form, the CDR3 reads TGTGCCAGCAGTTCCTCAAAAGGGGGCAATGAGCAGTTCTTC. Translating it yields CASSSSKGGNEQFF. The chain combines TRBV28 with TRBJ2-1, with a tentative D call TRBD1 (6 bases). CDR1 MDHEN and CDR2 SYDVKM come from the germline V gene. V dropped 4 bases and J dropped 6 bases, with 13 bases sitting between them. CDR3 size: 14 residues.

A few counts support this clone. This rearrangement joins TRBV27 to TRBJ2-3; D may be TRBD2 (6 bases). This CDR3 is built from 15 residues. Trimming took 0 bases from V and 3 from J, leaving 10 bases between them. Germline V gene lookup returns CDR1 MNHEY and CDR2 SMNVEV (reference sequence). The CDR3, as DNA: TGTGCCAGCAGTTTATCGACTAGATCGACAGATACGCAGTATTTT. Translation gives CASSLSTRSTDTQYF.

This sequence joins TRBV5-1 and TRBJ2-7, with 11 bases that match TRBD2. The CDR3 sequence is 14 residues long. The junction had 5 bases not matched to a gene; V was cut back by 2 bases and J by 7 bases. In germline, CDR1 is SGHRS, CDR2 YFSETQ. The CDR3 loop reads CASSLLAGVDEQYF. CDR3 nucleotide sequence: TGCGCCAGCAGCTTACTAGCGGGAGTTGATGAGCAGTACTTC. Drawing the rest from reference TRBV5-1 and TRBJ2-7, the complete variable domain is KAGVTQTPRYLIKTRGQQVTLSCSPISGHRSVSWYQQTPGQGLQFLFEYFSETQRNKGNFPGRFSGRQFSNSRSEMNVSTLELGDSALYLCASSLLAGVDEQYFGPGTRLTVT.

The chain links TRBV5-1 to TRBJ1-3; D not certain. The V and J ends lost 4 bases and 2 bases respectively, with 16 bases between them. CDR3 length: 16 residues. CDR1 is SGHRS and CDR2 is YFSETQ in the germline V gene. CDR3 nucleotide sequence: TGCGCCAGCAGCCTTGAGGGTGTTGGCGCTGGAAACACCATATATTTT. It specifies CASSLEGVGAGNTIYF.

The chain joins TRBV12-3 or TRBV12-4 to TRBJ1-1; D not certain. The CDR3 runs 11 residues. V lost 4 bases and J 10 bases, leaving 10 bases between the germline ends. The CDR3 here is CASSYLGRAFF. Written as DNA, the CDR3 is TGTGCCAGCAGTTATCTGGGCAGAGCTTTCTTT.

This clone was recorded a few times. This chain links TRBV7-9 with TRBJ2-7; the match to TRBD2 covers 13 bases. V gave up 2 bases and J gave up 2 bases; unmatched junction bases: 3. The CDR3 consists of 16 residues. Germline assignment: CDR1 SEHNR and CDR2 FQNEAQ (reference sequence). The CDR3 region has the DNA TGTGCCAGCAGCTTAACTAGCGGGAGGGCCGCCTACGAGCAGTACTTC. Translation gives CASSLTSGRAAYEQYF. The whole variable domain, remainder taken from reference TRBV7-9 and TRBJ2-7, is DTGVSQNPRHKITKRGQNVTFRCDPISEHNRLYWYRQTLGQGPEFLTYFQNEAQLEKSRLLSDRFSAERPKGSFSTLEIQRTEQGDSAMYLCASSLTSGRAAYEQYFGPGTRLTVT.

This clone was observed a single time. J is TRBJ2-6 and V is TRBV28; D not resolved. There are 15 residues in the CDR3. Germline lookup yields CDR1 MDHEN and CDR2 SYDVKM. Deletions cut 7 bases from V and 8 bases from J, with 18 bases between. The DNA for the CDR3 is TGTGCCAGCACCCTAGGATCCCCGCAGCCCAACGTCCTGACTTTC. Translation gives CASTLGSPQPNVLTF.

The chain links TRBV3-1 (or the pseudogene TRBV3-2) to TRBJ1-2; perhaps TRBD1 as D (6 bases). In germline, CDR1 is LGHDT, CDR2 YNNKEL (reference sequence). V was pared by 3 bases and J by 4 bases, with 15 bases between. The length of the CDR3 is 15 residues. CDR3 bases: TGTGCCAGCAGCCAGGTACAGGGTGGCCTCTATGGCTACACCTTC. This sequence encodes CASSQVQGGLYGYTF.

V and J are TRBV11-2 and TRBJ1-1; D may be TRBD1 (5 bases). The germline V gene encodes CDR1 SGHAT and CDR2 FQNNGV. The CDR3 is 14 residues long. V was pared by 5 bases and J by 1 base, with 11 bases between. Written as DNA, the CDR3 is TGTGCCAGCAGCCCACAGGTGCGGAACACTGAAGCTTTCTTT. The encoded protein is CASSPQVRNTEAFF.

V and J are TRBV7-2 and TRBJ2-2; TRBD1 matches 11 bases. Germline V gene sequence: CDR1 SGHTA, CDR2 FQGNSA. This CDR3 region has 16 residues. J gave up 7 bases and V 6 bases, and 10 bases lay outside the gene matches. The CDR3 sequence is CASRVNRDRGVGELFF. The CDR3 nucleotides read TGTGCCAGCAGAGTAAACCGGGACAGGGGGGTCGGGGAGCTGTTTTTT.

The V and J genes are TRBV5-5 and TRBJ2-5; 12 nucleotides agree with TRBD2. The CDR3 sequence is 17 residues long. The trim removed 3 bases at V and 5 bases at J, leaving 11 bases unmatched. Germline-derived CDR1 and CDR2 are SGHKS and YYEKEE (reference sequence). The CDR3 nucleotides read TGTGCCAGCAGCTCCCGGACTAGCGGGGAAGGGAGGGAGACCCAGTACTTC. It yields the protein CASSSRTSGEGRETQYF.

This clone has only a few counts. CDR3 protein: CASSPLGTRTYEQYF. CDR3 nucleotide sequence: TGTGCCAGCAGCCCTCTGGGGACAAGGACCTACGAGCAGTACTTC. The V call is TRBV3-1 (or the pseudogene TRBV3-2), the J call TRBJ2-7; perhaps TRBD1 as D (6 bases). CDR3 length: 15 amino acids. Per germline, CDR1 LGHDT and CDR2 YNNKEL (reference sequence). Trimming stripped 4 bases from V and 2 bases from J, with 15 bases between.

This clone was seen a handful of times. The CDR3: CASSPLGQGRTDTQYF. The DNA of the CDR3 is TGTGCCAGCTCACCATTAGGACAGGGACGCACAGATACGCAGTATTTT. V usage is TRBV18 and J usage is TRBJ2-3; 8 bases line up with TRBD1. The junction had 5 bases not matched to a gene; V was cut back by 2 bases and J by 1 base. The CDR3 sequence is 16 residues long. Germline-derived CDR1 and CDR2 are KGHSH and LQKENI.

CDR3 DNA sequence: TGTGCCAGCTCACCAATTAGAACAGGATCGCAAGGGGCCAACGTCCTGACTTTC. Protein sequence: CASSPIRTGSQGANVLTF. This sequence joins TRBV18 and TRBJ2-6, with D perhaps matching TRBD1 (5 bases). Trimming pared 2 bases from V and 4 bases from J, leaving 18 bases between. Germline V gene sequence: CDR1 KGHSH, CDR2 LQKENI. The CDR3 extends over 18 amino acids.